A single sample is the source of the 5 T cell receptor beta chains below, sequenced in a study of CD8 T cells in ankylosing spondylitis. These receptors are not linked to any known antigen. TCRdb reprocessed the 5' RACE reads via MiXCR and lists one record per CDR3 protein. The sample lists about 540,000 distinct CDR3 sequences, more than 9.5% occurring once. Overall study results and limits: Among TCR beta sequences, a motif of fewer than 10 highly homologous variants appeared characteristic of ankylosing spondylitis blood.

The sequenced material came from blood, either unsorted or a sorted T cell fraction (not recorded which). The origin of the receptors is a male donor with ankylosing spondylitis.

This clonotype was seen many times. V and J are TRBV10-3 and TRBJ1-5; D possibly corresponds to TRBD1 (6 bases). Trimming took off 2 bases at V and 4 bases at J, with 12 bases between the two ends. Per the germline V gene, CDR1 is ENHRY and CDR2 is SYGVKD. This CDR3 contains 15 residues. The CDR3 DNA reads TGTGCCATCAGTGAGAGGGGGGCAGCGAATCAGCCCCAGCATTTT. Amino acid sequence: CAISERGAANQPQHF.

The J gene is TRBJ2-1, the V gene TRBV5-1, with D uncertain. V was cut by 2 bases and J by 0 bases, with 18 bases left in between. This CDR3 has 18 amino acids. Germline V gives CDR1 SGHRS, CDR2 YFSETQ. The CDR3, as DNA: TGCGCCAGCAGCTTTCCTTCTCCCAGGCGAAGCTCCTACAATGAGCAGTTCTTC. Translated, it gives CASSFPSPRRSSYNEQFF.

In this sample, this clonotype turned up many times. V gene TRBV12-3 or TRBV12-4 combines with J gene TRBJ1-6; D gene ambiguous. This CDR3 comprises 13 residues. V lost 2 bases and J 7 bases, leaving 6 bases between the germline ends. In DNA form, the CDR3 reads TGTGCCAGCAGTTTATCAGGAAATTCACCCCTCCACTTT. This codes for CASSLSGNSPLHF.

The chain joins TRBV11-2 to TRBJ1-3; no reliable D call. The CDR3 spans 14 residues. Per germline, CDR1 SGHAT and CDR2 FQNNGV. V was clipped by 5 bases and J by 3 bases, with 11 bases between them. CDR3 protein: CASSPSALGNTIYF. Written as DNA, the CDR3 is TGTGCCAGCAGCCCCTCAGCACTTGGAAACACCATATATTTT.

The V gene is TRBV5-6, the J gene TRBJ2-5; D is unclear. Looked up from germline, CDR1 is SGHDT and CDR2 is YYEEEE. V was clipped by 1 base and J by 3 bases, with 7 bases between them. CDR3 length: 13 residues. Here the CDR3 reads CASSLNRKETQYF. CDR3 sequence (DNA): TGTGCCAGCAGCTTGAACAGAAAAGAGACCCAGTACTTC. Based on the CDR3 plus reference TRBV5-6 and TRBJ2-5, the full variable domain is DAGVTQSPTHLIKTRGQQVTLRCSPKSGHDTVSWYQQALGQGPQFIFQYYEEEERQRGNFPDRFSGHQFPNYSSELNVNALLLGDSALYLCASSLNRKETQYFGPGTRLLVL.